The entry below describes one T cell receptor beta chain. Its target is not known. Other DNA sequences of this sample code for an identical CDR3. The PCR used 60 Vbeta and 13 Jbeta primers. The protocol was immunoSEQ multiplex PCR, while the TCRdb copy is restricted to in-frame clones and leaves out a portion. The sample lists fewer than 120,000 clones, around 85% occurring once. This record comes from a study of cytomegalovirus exposure and HLA in healthy donors. Looking at the study overall: A previous analysis identified fewer than 130 million unique TCR beta sequences derived from 180 million or so T cells.

Study-wide findings and caveats: The authors enumerated roughly 160 TCR beta chains as linked to cytomegalovirus.

The TCR originated in a man aged 30 to 45 in good health and CMV-seropositive. The specimen sequenced was PBMCs.

CDR3 sequence: CSAGQGYEQYF. CDR3 bases: TGCAGTGCTGGTCAGGGCTACGAGCAGTACTTC. The chain joins TRBV20-1 to TRBJ2-7, with a tentative D call TRBD1 (5 bases). The CDR3 has 11 amino acids. The V gene's germline CDR1 is DFQATT and CDR2 SNEGSKA (reference sequence). The V and J ends lost 5 bases and 3 bases respectively, with 8 bases between them.